This T cell receptor (beta chain) was sequenced in a study of T and B cells in COVID-19 patients. This clonotype is large. BIOMED2 TRB-A/B primer pools were used in multiplex TRB PCR. From the multiplex PCR reads, TCRdb called clonotypes with MiXCR, one entry per CDR3 protein. Of several thousand distinct CDR3 sequences listed, around 21% are singletons. Blood genomic DNA input for TRB amplification was roughly 230-550 ng. In germline, CDR1 is LNHDA, CDR2 SQIVND (reference sequence). Trimming removed 5 bases from V and 6 bases from J, with 11 bases in between. This CDR3 has 12 amino acids. V gene TRBV19 combines with J gene TRBJ2-7, with a weak D call TRBD1 (5 bases). Sequencing was carried out using blood. The TCR was taken from a human donor with active COVID-19. CDR3 in DNA: TGTGCCAGTAGTCAAACAGGAGCCGAGCAGTACTTC. Its translation is CASSQTGAEQYF.